One sample yielded the 8 T cell receptor beta chains listed below, sequenced in a study of T cells in Graves' hyperthyroidism and ophthalmopathy. RNA transcripts were the template for amplifying TCR beta CDR3 regions. The HTBI primer set was used in a first-round RT-PCR of the TCR CDR3. TCRdb re-derived calls from the multiplex PCR reads in MiXCR, one entry per CDR3 protein. The sample records fewer than 600,000 distinct CDR3 sequences, around an eighth being singletons. Sequencing was carried out using blood. The source is a woman between 18 and 29 years old with Graves' hyperthyroidism.

There are many counts of this clonotype. Here the CDR3 DNA reads TGTGCCAGCAGTTTAACTAGCGGGAGTGGGTACGAGCAGTACTTC. Translation gives CASSLTSGSGYEQYF. The chain employs TRBV27 and TRBJ2-7; 11 nucleotides line up with TRBD2. The ends lost 2 bases at V and 4 bases at J; junction bases unmatched: 4. Germline loops: CDR1 MNHEY, CDR2 SMNVEV (reference sequence). The CDR3 length is 15 residues.

This clonotype was recorded at least ten times. J is TRBJ1-3 and V is TRBV3-1; D remains ambiguous. The CDR3 spans 16 residues. Per the germline V gene, CDR1 is LGHDT and CDR2 is YNNKEL (reference sequence). Trimming shortened V by 4 bases and J by 0 bases, and 13 bases separated the two germline ends. As DNA, the CDR3 is TGTGCCAGCAGCCTAAGGACGGTACTCTCTGGAAACACCATATATTTT. As protein: CASSLRTVLSGNTIYF.

This clonotype was seen only a few times. The V gene is TRBV5-8, the J gene TRBJ2-5; the D call may be TRBD1 or TRBD2 (5 bases each). The V gene lost 2 bases and the J gene lost 2 bases, with 22 bases spanning the gap. The length of the CDR3 is 18 residues. Looked up from germline, CDR1 is SGHTS and CDR2 is YDEGEE. The chain's CDR3 is CASSFNLWGSARQETQYF. CDR3 bases: TGTGCCAGCAGCTTCAATCTTTGGGGGTCTGCCAGGCAAGAGACCCAGTACTTC.

This rearrangement joins TRBV3-1 to TRBJ2-1, with TRBD2 identical over 10 bases. Germline loops: CDR1 LGHDT, CDR2 YNNKEL (reference sequence). This CDR3 has 17 amino acids. V was clipped by 3 bases and J by 2 bases; unmatched bases: 7. CDR3 sequence: CASSQTLAGEAYNEQFF. The CDR3 nucleotides are TGTGCCAGCAGCCAGACCCTAGCGGGAGAGGCCTACAATGAGCAGTTCTTC.

At least ten counts were recorded for this clonotype. The rearrangement links TRBV27 to TRBJ2-1, with a possible D match to TRBD1 (7 bases). Trimming took 6 bases from V and 6 from J, leaving 21 bases between them. This CDR3 is 16 amino acids long. The germline V gene encodes CDR1 MNHEY and CDR2 SMNVEV (reference sequence). The CDR3 DNA reads TGTGCCAGCAGAAGGGGGAGGACAGGATTGGCCAATGAGCAGTTCTTC. Its protein product is CASRRGRTGLANEQFF.

This clonotype showed up many times. The chain links TRBV20-1 to TRBJ2-7, with 7 bases lining up with TRBD2. From germline, CDR1 is DFQATT and CDR2 SNEGSKA (reference sequence). J lost 2 bases, V lost 0 bases, and 4 bases had no gene match. The CDR3 covers 14 residues. In DNA, the CDR3 is TGCAGTGCTAGAGATAAGCGGGATACCTACGAGCAGTACGTC. Translation: CSARDKRDTYEQYV.

The chain carries TRBV20-1 and TRBJ2-7; D gene unclear. From germline, CDR1 is DFQATT and CDR2 SNEGSKA (reference sequence). This CDR3 has 15 amino acids. The V gene lost 0 bases and the J gene lost 0 bases, with 12 bases spanning the gap. The CDR3: CSARDLRKSSYEQYV. The DNA for the CDR3 is TGCAGTGCTAGAGATCTCCGCAAGAGCTCCTACGAGCAGTACGTC.

The CDR3 nucleotides are TGCAGCGTGCAGGACTATGGCTACACCTTC. Translating gives CSVQDYGYTF. The V and J genes are TRBV29-1 and TRBJ1-2; unclear D gene. Trimming removed 6 bases at V and 3 bases at J, with 5 bases between. CDR1 and CDR2 from the germline V gene are SQVTM and ANQGSEA. This CDR3 has 10 amino acids.